This entry is about one TCR beta chain. The sample comes from a study of blood T cell repertoires in COVID-19. Clones were read by immunoSEQ multiplex PCR, and TCRdb kept only the in-frame ones, dropping some. The table records some 200,000 clones, 80% to 90% of them present only once. J lost 0 bases, V lost 4 bases, and 9 bases had no gene match. This CDR3 spans 16 amino acids. Germline V lookup: CDR1 MGHRA, CDR2 YSYEKL. This clonotype originated in an elderly man with acute or convalescent COVID-19. The chain joins TRBV4-1 to TRBJ2-7; 7 bases match TRBD2. The sequenced material came from peripheral blood. The CDR3 spells CASSPQAGVGSYEQYF. The CDR3 nucleotides read TGCGCCAGCAGCCCTCAGGCGGGGGTGGGCTCCTACGAGCAGTACTTC.